This is a list of T cell receptor beta chains from one sample in a study of T cell clonotyping in hematopoietic cell transplantation. The assay was immunoSEQ multiplex PCR, and TCRdb's table has in-frame clones only and misses some. The sample gives over 10,000 clones, around 74% of which show up once; roughly 14% is in the top ten. The sample here was peripheral blood mononuclear cells, taken 180 days after allogeneic stem cell transplant. These receptor sequences come from a male patient between 60 and 69 years old who had an allogeneic stem cell transplant from an unrelated donor, so the T cells may come from the graft donor. Some clones in this sample may be carry-over from other donors' samples. The CDR3 runs from the conserved cysteine through the conserved F or W. Fields, in order: D gene, J gene, V gene, clone size, CDR3 protein, CDR3 DNA. D genes are given only for firm matches. Clone size is given for some rows only: seen once, a few or many times, or a class if the clone is expanded.

D gene: TRBD1
J gene: TRBJ1-2
V gene: TRBV30
clone size: -
CDR3 protein: CALTGDANYGYTF
CDR3 DNA: TGTGCCTTAACAGGGGACGCGAACTATGGCTACACCTTC

D gene: TRBD1
J gene: TRBJ1-5
V gene: TRBV6-5
clone size: -
CDR3 protein: CASSSYRTGDQPQHF
CDR3 DNA: TGTGCCAGCAGCTCGTATCGGACAGGGGATCAGCCCCAGCATTTT

D gene: TRBD1
J gene: TRBJ2-7
V gene: TRBV11-2
clone size: -
CDR3 protein: CASSTTGGTGEQYF
CDR3 DNA: TGTGCCAGCAGCACGACAGGGGGAACAGGGGAGCAGTACTTC

D gene: TRBD1
J gene: TRBJ1-1
V gene: TRBV6-5
clone size: -
CDR3 protein: CASRETRDRGIEAFF
CDR3 DNA: TGTGCCAGCAGGGAAACCCGGGACAGGGGTATTGAAGCTTTCTTT

D gene: -
J gene: TRBJ1-2
V gene: TRBV6-5
clone size: few
CDR3 protein: CASSYSGRASGYTF
CDR3 DNA: TGTGCCAGCAGTTACTCAGGGAGGGCATCTGGCTACACCTTC

D gene: -
J gene: TRBJ2-7
V gene: TRBV11-2
clone size: -
CDR3 protein: CASSSRDTNFYEQYF
CDR3 DNA: TGTGCCAGCAGCTCCCGGGACACAAACTTTTACGAGCAGTACTTC

D gene: -
J gene: TRBJ2-1
V gene: TRBV19
clone size: few
CDR3 protein: CATLDFGDEQFF
CDR3 DNA: TGTGCCACCCTAGACTTTGGCGATGAGCAGTTCTTC

D gene: -
J gene: TRBJ1-6
V gene: TRBV6-5
clone size: -
CDR3 protein: CASSYLGEDSPLHF
CDR3 DNA: TGTGCCAGCAGTTACCTGGGTGAAGATTCACCCCTCCACTTT

D gene: -
J gene: TRBJ1-5
V gene: TRBV6-5
clone size: -
CDR3 protein: CASSYGGNQPQHF
CDR3 DNA: TGTGCCAGCAGTTACGGGGGCAATCAGCCCCAGCATTTT

D gene: TRBD1
J gene: TRBJ2-7
V gene: TRBV6-5
clone size: -
CDR3 protein: CASSYRDRQYSYEQYF
CDR3 DNA: TGTGCCAGCAGTTACAGGGACAGGCAATACTCCTACGAGCAGTACTTC

D gene: -
J gene: TRBJ1-2
V gene: TRBV29-1
clone size: -
CDR3 protein: CSVVSGNGYTF
CDR3 DNA: TGCAGCGTTGTGTCAGGGAATGGCTACACCTTC

D gene: -
J gene: TRBJ1-1
V gene: TRBV25-1
clone size: -
CDR3 protein: CASSALGEAFF
CDR3 DNA: TGTGCCAGCAGCGCCCTCGGTGAAGCTTTCTTT

D gene: -
J gene: TRBJ1-2
V gene: TRBV6-6
clone size: medium-sized
CDR3 protein: CASSPGGGYTF
CDR3 DNA: TGTGCCAGCAGTCCCGGGGGTGGCTACACCTTC

D gene: TRBD1
J gene: TRBJ1-4
V gene: TRBV25-1
clone size: -
CDR3 protein: CASSVTGGAGKLFF
CDR3 DNA: TGTGCCAGCAGTGTGACAGGGGGGGCTGGAAAACTGTTTTTT

D gene: -
J gene: TRBJ2-7
V gene: TRBV9
clone size: -
CDR3 protein: CASRWARWHYEQYF
CDR3 DNA: TGTGCCAGTCGTTGGGCGCGGTGGCACTACGAGCAGTACTTC

D gene: TRBD2
J gene: TRBJ2-1
V gene: TRBV6-1
clone size: medium-sized
CDR3 protein: CASSEVTGGQDEQFF
CDR3 DNA: TGTGCCAGCAGTGAAGTGACGGGGGGGCAGGATGAGCAGTTCTTC

D gene: -
J gene: TRBJ2-7
V gene: TRBV5-6
clone size: once
CDR3 protein: CASSLFTTVPGGEQYF
CDR3 DNA: TGTGCCAGCAGCTTGTTTACCACGGTCCCAGGAGGCGAGCAGTACTTC

D gene: TRBD2
J gene: TRBJ2-5
V gene: TRBV7-2
clone size: large
CDR3 protein: CASSSERGGQETQYF
CDR3 DNA: TGTGCCAGCAGCTCCGAGCGGGGGGGTCAAGAGACCCAGTACTTC

D gene: TRBD1
J gene: TRBJ1-2
V gene: TRBV6-4
clone size: -
CDR3 protein: CASSAGPGGAYGYTF
CDR3 DNA: TGTGCCAGCAGTGCCGGGCCAGGGGGCGCCTATGGCTACACCTTC

D gene: TRBD2
J gene: TRBJ2-7
V gene: TRBV7-3
clone size: -
CDR3 protein: CASSLSGGGAYEQYF
CDR3 DNA: TGTGCCAGCAGCTTATCCGGCGGGGGGGCTTACGAGCAGTACTTC

D gene: -
J gene: TRBJ2-6
V gene: TRBV11-2
clone size: once
CDR3 protein: CASKQVGGVSGANVLTF
CDR3 DNA: TGTGCCAGCAAACAAGTAGGGGGTGTAAGTGGGGCCAACGTCCTGACTTTC

D gene: -
J gene: TRBJ2-2
V gene: TRBV29-1
clone size: -
CDR3 protein: CSAGDRNTGELFF
CDR3 DNA: TGCAGCGCCGGGGACCGTAACACCGGGGAGCTGTTTTTT

D gene: -
J gene: TRBJ2-2
V gene: TRBV4-2
clone size: -
CDR3 protein: CASSQDSAGGRTGELFF
CDR3 DNA: TGTGCCAGCAGCCAAGATAGCGCAGGAGGAAGGACCGGGGAGCTGTTTTTT

D gene: -
J gene: TRBJ2-3
V gene: TRBV30
clone size: -
CDR3 protein: CAWSVSSTDTQYF
CDR3 DNA: TGTGCCTGGAGTGTATCTAGCACAGATACGCAGTATTTT

D gene: -
J gene: TRBJ2-7
V gene: TRBV4-1
clone size: -
CDR3 protein: CASSQDRGQRLGQYF
CDR3 DNA: TGCGCCAGCAGCCAAGATCGAGGACAAAGGTTGGGGCAGTACTTC

D gene: -
J gene: TRBJ1-1
V gene: TRBV7-8
clone size: -
CDR3 protein: CASRTRKTAEAFF
CDR3 DNA: TGTGCCAGCAGAACCCGCAAGACTGCTGAAGCTTTCTTT

D gene: -
J gene: TRBJ1-2
V gene: TRBV19
clone size: -
CDR3 protein: CASSITGQTYGYTF
CDR3 DNA: TGTGCCAGTAGTATTACCGGACAGACTTATGGCTACACCTTC

D gene: TRBD2
J gene: TRBJ2-3
V gene: TRBV11-2
clone size: few
CDR3 protein: CASSLGTSDLADTQYF
CDR3 DNA: TGTGCCAGCAGCTTAGGGACTAGCGATTTGGCAGATACGCAGTATTTT

D gene: -
J gene: TRBJ1-1
V gene: TRBV28
clone size: -
CDR3 protein: CASSFEAGVDTEAFF
CDR3 DNA: TGTGCCAGCAGTTTTGAGGCAGGGGTTGACACTGAAGCTTTCTTT

D gene: TRBD1
J gene: TRBJ2-1
V gene: TRBV5-1
clone size: few
CDR3 protein: CAIGQGSNEQFF
CDR3 DNA: TGCGCCATCGGACAGGGTTCCAATGAGCAGTTCTTC

D gene: -
J gene: TRBJ2-3
V gene: TRBV29-1
clone size: -
CDR3 protein: CSVVSGADTQYF
CDR3 DNA: TGCAGCGTTGTATCGGGGGCAGATACGCAGTATTTT